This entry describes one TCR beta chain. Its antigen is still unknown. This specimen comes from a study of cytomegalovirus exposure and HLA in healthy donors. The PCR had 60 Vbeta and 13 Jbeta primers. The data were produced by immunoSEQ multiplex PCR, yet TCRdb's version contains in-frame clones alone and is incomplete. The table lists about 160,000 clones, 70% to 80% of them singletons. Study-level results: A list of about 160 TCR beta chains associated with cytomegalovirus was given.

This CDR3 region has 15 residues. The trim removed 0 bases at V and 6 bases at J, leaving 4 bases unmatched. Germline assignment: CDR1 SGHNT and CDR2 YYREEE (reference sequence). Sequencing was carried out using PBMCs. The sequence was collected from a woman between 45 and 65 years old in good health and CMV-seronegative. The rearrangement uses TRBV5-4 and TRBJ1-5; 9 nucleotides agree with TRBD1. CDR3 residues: CASSLGTGQGQPQHF. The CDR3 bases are TGTGCCAGCAGCTTGGGGACGGGACAGGGTCAGCCCCAGCATTTT.